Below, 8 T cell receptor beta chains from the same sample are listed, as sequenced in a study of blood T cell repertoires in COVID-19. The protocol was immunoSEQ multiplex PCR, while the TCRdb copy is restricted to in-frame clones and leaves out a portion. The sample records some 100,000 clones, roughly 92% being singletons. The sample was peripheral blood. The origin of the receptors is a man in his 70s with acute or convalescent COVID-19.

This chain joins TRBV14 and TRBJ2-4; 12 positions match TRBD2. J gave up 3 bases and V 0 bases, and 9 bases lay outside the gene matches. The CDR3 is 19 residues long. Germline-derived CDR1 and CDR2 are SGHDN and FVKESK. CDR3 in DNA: TGTGCCAGCAGCCAAGAATGGCTAGCGGGAGGGCCAGTCAAAAACATTCAGTACTTC. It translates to CASSQEWLAGGPVKNIQYF.

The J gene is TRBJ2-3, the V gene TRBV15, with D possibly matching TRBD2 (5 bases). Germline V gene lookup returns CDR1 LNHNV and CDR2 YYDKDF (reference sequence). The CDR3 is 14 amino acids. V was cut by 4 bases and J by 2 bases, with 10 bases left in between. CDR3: CATSKWGDTDTQYF. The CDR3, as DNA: TGTGCCACCAGCAAGTGGGGAGACACAGATACGCAGTATTTT.

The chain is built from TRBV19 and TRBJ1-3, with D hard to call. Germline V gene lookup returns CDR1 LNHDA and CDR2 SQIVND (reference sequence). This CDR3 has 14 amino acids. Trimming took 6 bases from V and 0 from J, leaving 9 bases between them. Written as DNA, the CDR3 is TGTGCCAGTAGGGCCATCTCCTCTGGAAACACCATATATTTT. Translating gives CASRAISSGNTIYF.

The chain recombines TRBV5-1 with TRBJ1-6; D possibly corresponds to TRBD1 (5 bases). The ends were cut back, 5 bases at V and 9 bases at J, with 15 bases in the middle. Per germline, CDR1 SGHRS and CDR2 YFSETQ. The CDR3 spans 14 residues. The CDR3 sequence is CASSRASGFSPLHF. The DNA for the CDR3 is TGCGCCAGCAGTCGTGCCTCAGGGTTTTCACCCCTCCACTTT.

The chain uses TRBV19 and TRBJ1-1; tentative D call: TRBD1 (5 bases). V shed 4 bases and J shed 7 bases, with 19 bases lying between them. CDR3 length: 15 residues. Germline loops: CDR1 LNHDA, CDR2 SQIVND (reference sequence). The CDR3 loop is CASSTLTPRRDEAFF. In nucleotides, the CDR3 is TGTGCCAGTAGTACTCTGACCCCCCGCAGGGATGAAGCTTTCTTT. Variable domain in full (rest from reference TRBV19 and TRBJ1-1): DGGITQSPKYLFRKEGQNVTLSCEQNLNHDAMYWYRQDPGQGLRLIYYSQIVNDFQKGDIAEGYSVSREKKESFPLTVTSAQKNPTAFYLCASSTLTPRRDEAFFGQGTRLTVV.

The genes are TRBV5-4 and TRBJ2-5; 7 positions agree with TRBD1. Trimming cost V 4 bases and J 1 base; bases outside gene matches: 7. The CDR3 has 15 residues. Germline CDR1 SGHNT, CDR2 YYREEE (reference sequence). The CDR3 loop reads CASSPDRARQETQYF. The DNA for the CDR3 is TGTGCCAGCAGCCCCGACAGGGCCCGCCAAGAGACCCAGTACTTC.

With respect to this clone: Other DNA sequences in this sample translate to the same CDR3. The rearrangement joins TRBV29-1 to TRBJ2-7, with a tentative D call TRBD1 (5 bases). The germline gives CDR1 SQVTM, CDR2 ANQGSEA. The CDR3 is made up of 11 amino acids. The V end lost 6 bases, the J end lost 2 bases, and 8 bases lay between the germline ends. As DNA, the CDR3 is TGCAGCGTCCAGGGTACCTACGAGCAGTACTTC. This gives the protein CSVQGTYEQYF.

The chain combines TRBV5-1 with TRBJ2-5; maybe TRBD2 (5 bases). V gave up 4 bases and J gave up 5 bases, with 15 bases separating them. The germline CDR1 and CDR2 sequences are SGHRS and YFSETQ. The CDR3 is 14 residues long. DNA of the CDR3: TGCGCCAGCAGCCCAGAGTACTCGGGGGAGACCCAGTACTTC. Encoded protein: CASSPEYSGETQYF.